The 8 T cell receptor beta chains given below trace back to one sample, sequenced in a study of blood T cells in healthy people across ages. A second roughly 6 to 12 cycle PCR used barcoded and J-beta primers. TCRdb passed the 5' RACE reads through MiXCR, listing each CDR3 protein once. In the table there are roughly 2 million distinct CDR3 sequences, around 48% of which are singletons. The source material was blood. The receptors derive from a woman aged 35 to 49 in good health.

The chain employs TRBV5-1 and TRBJ1-2; no clear D. The CDR3 has 13 amino acids. Germline assignment: CDR1 SGHRS and CDR2 YFSETQ. Trimming shortened V by 4 bases and J by 3 bases, and 10 bases separated the two germline ends. CDR3 loop: CASSVERYYGYTF. CDR3 coding DNA: TGCGCCAGCAGCGTGGAGCGGTACTATGGCTACACCTTC. Variable domain in full (rest from reference TRBV5-1 and TRBJ1-2): KAGVTQTPRYLIKTRGQQVTLSCSPISGHRSVSWYQQTPGQGLQFLFEYFSETQRNKGNFPGRFSGRQFSNSRSEMNVSTLELGDSALYLCASSVERYYGYTFGSGTRLTVV.

The rearrangement joins TRBV7-8 to TRBJ2-4, with 11 bases identical to TRBD2. Judging by the DNA end, TRBJ2-7 fits better; the J call may be wrong. The CDR3 is 15 amino acids. Per the germline V gene, CDR1 is SGHVS and CDR2 is FQNEAQ. The CDR3 sequence is CASNPLAGDPYEQYF. CDR3 nucleotides: TGTGCCAGCAACCCACTAGCGGGGGATCCCTACGAGCAGTACTTC.

This clonotype was counted only a few times. This chain uses TRBV11-1 with TRBJ2-1, with 7 bases fitting TRBD2. V trimming: 5 bases; J trimming: 3 bases; junction bases outside the gene matches: 16. The CDR3 is 18 residues long. Germline V gene sequence: CDR1 SGHAT, CDR2 FQDESV (reference sequence). The CDR3 loop reads CASSTNRGGGLIYNEQFF. DNA of the CDR3: TGTGCCAGCAGCACAAATCGTGGCGGGGGACTGATCTACAATGAGCAGTTCTTC.

This clonotype was counted a few times. The V call is TRBV20-1, the J call TRBJ2-1; the D call may be TRBD1 or TRBD2 (7 bases each). Germline values: CDR1 DFQATT, CDR2 SNEGSKA (reference sequence). The CDR3 runs 17 residues. Trimming pared 3 bases from V and 7 bases from J, leaving 25 bases between. The CDR3 DNA reads as TGCAGTGCTAGGGGCAGGAGGGCCAGGGGGGGATGGAATGAGCAGTTCTTC. Protein: CSARGRRARGGWNEQFF.

The CDR3 sequence is CASKRQVPGANVLTF. CDR3 nucleotides: TGTGCCAGCAAACGACAGGTTCCTGGGGCCAACGTCCTGACTTTC. The rearrangement uses TRBV2 and TRBJ2-6; the D gene is possibly TRBD1 (6 bases). This CDR3 is built from 15 residues. Looked up from germline, CDR1 is SNHLY and CDR2 is FYNNEI. Trimming cost V 7 bases and J 2 bases, with 12 bases left between them.

This clonotype was seen a handful of times. The rearrangement joins TRBV20-1 to TRBJ2-1; TRBD2 might be the D (5 bases). The CDR3 has 17 amino acids. In germline, CDR1 is DFQATT, CDR2 SNEGSKA (reference sequence). V shed 0 bases and J shed 4 bases, with 19 bases lying between them. CDR3 bases: TGCAGTGCTAGAGATACGCGCGGAGGCATTCTTTACAATGAGCAGTTCTTC. Its translation is CSARDTRGGILYNEQFF.

The chain is built from TRBV6-2 or TRBV6-3 and TRBJ2-7; no clear D. Germline-derived CDR1 and CDR2 are MNHEY and SVGEGT. This CDR3 region has 16 residues. Trimming stripped 0 bases from V and 0 bases from J, with 12 bases between. The CDR3, as DNA: TGTGCCAGCAGTTACTCGAACAACAGCTACTCCTACGAGCAGTACTTC. Protein: CASSYSNNSYSYEQYF.

The chain links TRBV4-3 to TRBJ1-6; possibly TRBD1 for D (5 bases). Germline CDR1 and CDR2: LGHNA and YSLEER. The CDR3 sequence is 19 residues long. V lost 0 bases, J lost 2 bases, and 17 bases lay in between. CDR3 sequence reads: CASSQDPGTPGAYNSPLHF. The CDR3 region has the DNA TGCGCCAGCAGCCAAGACCCCGGGACTCCCGGGGCCTATAATTCACCCCTCCACTTT.